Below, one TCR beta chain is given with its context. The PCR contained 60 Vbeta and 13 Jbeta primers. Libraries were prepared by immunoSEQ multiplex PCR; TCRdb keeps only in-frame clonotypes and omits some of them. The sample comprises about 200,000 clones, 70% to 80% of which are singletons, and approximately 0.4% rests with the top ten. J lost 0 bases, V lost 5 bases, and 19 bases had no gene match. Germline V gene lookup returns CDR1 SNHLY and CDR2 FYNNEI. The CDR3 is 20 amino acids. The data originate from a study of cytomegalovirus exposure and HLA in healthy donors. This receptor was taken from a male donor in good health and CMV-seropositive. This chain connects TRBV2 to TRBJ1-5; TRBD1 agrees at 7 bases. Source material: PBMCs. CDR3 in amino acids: CASSWDPGQSHSYSNQPQHF. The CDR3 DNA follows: TGTGCCAGCAGTTGGGATCCGGGACAGTCCCATTCATATAGCAATCAGCCCCAGCATTTT. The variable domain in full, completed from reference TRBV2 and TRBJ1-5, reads EPEVTQTPSHQVTQMGQEVILRCVPISNHLYFYWYRQILGQKVEFLVSFYNNEISEKSEIFDDQFSVERPDGSNFTLKIRSTKLEDSAMYFCASSWDPGQSHSYSNQPQHFGDGTRLSIL.